This T cell receptor (beta chain) was sequenced during a study of OX40 agonist ivuxolimab in advanced cancers. CDR1 and CDR2 from the germline V gene are KGHSH and LQKENI. The ends lost 3 bases at V and 7 bases at J; junction bases unmatched: 10. CDR3 length: 15 amino acids. Data came from immunoSEQ multiplex PCR; TCRdb stores just in-frame clones and leaves some out. This sample yields 40,000 to 55,000 clones, of which 70% to 90% are seen a single time; around 6.7% belongs to the top ten. Sample: CD4+ or CD8+ T cells sorted from blood, taken in a trial of the OX40 agonist ivuxolimab. V and J are TRBV18 and TRBJ2-7, with 9 positions matching TRBD1. The receptor's source is an adult with an advanced solid tumor such as melanoma, head and neck, liver or kidney cancer. The CDR3 spells CASSPQGQGPREQYF. The CDR3 nucleotides read TGTGCCAGCTCACCCCAGGGACAGGGCCCCAGGGAGCAGTACTTC.